This is a list of T cell receptor beta chains from one sample in a study of post-analysis software for immune sequencing data. TCRdb itself ran the PCR reads through MiXCR, one entry per CDR3 protein. The data hold hundreds of thousands of distinct CDR3 sequences, with around 64% observed a single time. The sequenced sample consisted of blood. The receptor set was obtained from a girl aged 2 to 10 with multiple sclerosis. Both conserved end residues are part of each CDR3. D genes are given only for firm matches. A clone size is listed for some rows: how often the clone was seen (once, few, many), or a class if it is expanded.

V	J	D	size	DNA	CDR3
TRBV7-6	TRBJ2-3	TRBD1	NA	TGTGCCAGCAGCTTAGCGGGGACAGAAACAGATACGCAGTATTTT	CASSLAGTETDTQYF
TRBV25-1	TRBJ1-4	NA	few	TGTGCCAGCAGTGGGGGCCTGGGACTGTTTTTT	CASSGGLGLFF
TRBV25-1	TRBJ2-7	TRBD1	NA	TGTGCCAGCAAGGGACAGGGGTCTGATGAGCAGTACTTC	CASKGQGSDEQYF
TRBV3-1	TRBJ1-2	NA	NA	TGTGCCAGCAGCCAAGATATTCACAGGGCGGGCTATGGCTACACCTTC	CASSQDIHRAGYGYTF
TRBV10-2	TRBJ2-1	TRBD1	once	TGCGCCAGCAGTGAGTTCCGGACAGGGGAAATCAATGAGCAGTTCTTC	CASSEFRTGEINEQFF
TRBV5-1	TRBJ2-6	NA	few	TGCGCCAGCAGCTTGGCCACGGCGGCGACCTCTGGGGCCAACGTCCTGACTTTC	CASSLATAATSGANVLTF
TRBV7-2	TRBJ1-6	NA	NA	TGTGCCAGCAGCTTAAATCAGGGCGGCGGAGATTCACCCCTCCACTTT	CASSLNQGGGDSPLHF
TRBV11-2	TRBJ2-7	TRBD2	NA	TGTGCCAGCAGGCAAGTAGCGGGACTACGGTACGAGCAGTACTTC	CASRQVAGLRYEQYF
TRBV7-2	TRBJ1-4	NA	NA	TGTGCCAGCAGCTTAGGTCCGGCCAGATCCGAAAAACTGTTTTTT	CASSLGPARSEKLFF
TRBV20-1	TRBJ2-5	TRBD2	NA	TGCAGTGCTTCCCGGACTAGCGGGGGTGGGGAGACCCAGTACTTC	CSASRTSGGGETQYF
TRBV7-9	TRBJ1-2	TRBD1	NA	TGTGCCAGCAGGTTTCTGCTGACAGGGGGCGGCTATGGCTACACCTTC	CASRFLLTGGGYGYTF
TRBV7-9	TRBJ2-1	TRBD1	once	TGTGCCAGCAGCTTAGTTACCGGGACAGGTGGGCATGAGCAGTTCTTC	CASSLVTGTGGHEQFF
TRBV4-2	TRBJ1-1	NA	NA	TGTGCCAGCAGCCAGTCCCTCGGAGGGCAAGCTTTCTTT	CASSQSLGGQAFF
TRBV10-2	TRBJ2-1	NA	NA	TGCGCCAGCAGTGAGTCCTCGGGCGAGGTTACTCGTGGGAATGAGCAGTTCTTC	CASSESSGEVTRGNEQFF
TRBV6-5	TRBJ2-4	NA	NA	TGTGCCAGCAGTTCCGACTACAAAAACATTCAGTACTTC	CASSSDYKNIQYF
TRBV5-1	TRBJ2-3	TRBD2	NA	TGCGCCAGCAGCTGGGAGGGGCACGAAAATACGCAGTATTTT	CASSWEGHENTQYF
TRBV18	TRBJ1-2	NA	few	TGTGCCAGCTCACCACCGAGCCAGGGCCCTAACTATGGCTACACCTTC	CASSPPSQGPNYGYTF
TRBV2	TRBJ1-1	NA	NA	TGTGCCAGCATTTTAACAGGGTTGGGCACTGAAGCTTTCTTT	CASILTGLGTEAFF
TRBV12-3/TRBV12-4	TRBJ1-2	NA	NA	TGTGCCAGCACCCAGCGGGGGGGTTACTATGGCTACACCTTC	CASTQRGGYYGYTF
TRBV12-3/TRBV12-4	TRBJ2-5	NA	NA	TGTGCCAGCAGTCCACAAGTAACAGAGACCCAGTACTTC	CASSPQVTETQYF
TRBV5-1	TRBJ2-5	TRBD1	NA	TGCGCCAGCAGCCCCAGCCTGACAGGGCCGGAGACCCAGTACTTC	CASSPSLTGPETQYF
TRBV7-3	TRBJ2-3	TRBD1	few	TGTGCCAGCAGCTTAACCCCGGGACAGAGGACAGATACGCAGTATTTT	CASSLTPGQRTDTQYF
TRBV11-2	TRBJ2-3	NA	few	TGTGCCAGCAGCTTCGACAGGTGGGGACCAGATACGCAGTATTTT	CASSFDRWGPDTQYF
TRBV6-4	TRBJ1-2	NA	NA	TGTGCCAGCAGTCCGAGGGGACTCGAAGGAGGCTACACCTTC	CASSPRGLEGGYTF
TRBV4-1	TRBJ2-5	NA	NA	TGCGCCAGCAGCCAAGAAAGGGGCCGGGCCCAGTACTTC	CASSQERGRAQYF
TRBV15	TRBJ2-1	TRBD2	NA	TGTGCCACCAGCAGAGATCGGGCTAGCGGGAGCTCTTACAATGAGCAGTTCTTC	CATSRDRASGSSYNEQFF
TRBV9	TRBJ2-1	TRBD2	NA	TGTGCCAGCAGCGTACGTGGGGGGGATTACAATGAGCAGTTCTTC	CASSVRGGDYNEQFF
TRBV4-1	TRBJ2-1	TRBD2	NA	TGCGCCAGCAGCCAAGGGGCTAGCGGTTACAATGAGCAGTTCTTC	CASSQGASGYNEQFF
TRBV10-3	TRBJ2-7	NA	few	TGTGCCATCAGTGATAAGGGGGGAGGGATGAACGAGCAGTACTTC	CAISDKGGGMNEQYF
TRBV6-2/TRBV6-3	TRBJ1-4	NA	NA	TGTGCCAGCGCAACTAATGAAAAACTGTTTTTT	CASATNEKLFF
TRBV20-1	TRBJ2-1	TRBD2	few	TGCAGTGCTAGAGGAAGAAGCGGGGCCTCATACAATGAGCAGTTCTTC	CSARGRSGASYNEQFF
TRBV5-5	TRBJ2-7	NA	NA	TGTGCCAGCAGCGCAATTCAGTACGAGCAGTACTTC	CASSAIQYEQYF
TRBV2	TRBJ2-3	TRBD2	NA	TGTGCCAGCAGTGAAGGGTTAAGCGGGGACACAGATACGCAGTATTTT	CASSEGLSGDTDTQYF
TRBV29-1	TRBJ1-1	NA	NA	TGCAGCGTTGAAGCCAGGGCGGACACTGAAGCTTTCTTT	CSVEARADTEAFF
TRBV13	TRBJ2-1	TRBD2	NA	TGTGCCAGCAGCTACCGACTAGCGGGAGGGCCAGAGGATGAGCAGTTCTTC	CASSYRLAGGPEDEQFF
TRBV6-2/TRBV6-3	TRBJ1-1	NA	NA	TGCGCCAGCAGTTCCCTGGGCGGAGGGGCTGAAGCTTTCTTT	CASSSLGGGAEAFF
TRBV29-1	TRBJ2-7	NA	few	TGCAGCGTTGGGGACATGACCTACGAGCAGTACTTC	CSVGDMTYEQYF
TRBV15	TRBJ2-4	NA	NA	TGTGCCACCAGCAGAGATGAGGGGTTTGAAAACATTCAGTACTTC	CATSRDEGFENIQYF
TRBV29-1	TRBJ2-5	TRBD2	NA	TGCAGCGTTGGACTTAGCGGGAGTGGAGAGACCCAGTACTTC	CSVGLSGSGETQYF
TRBV12-3/TRBV12-4	TRBJ2-3	TRBD2	NA	TGTGCCAGCAGTTTTGATAGCGGGATAGAAACAGATACGCAGTATTTT	CASSFDSGIETDTQYF
TRBV6-5	TRBJ2-3	NA	NA	TGTGCCAGCAGTCGTGACAAGGATACGCAGTATTTT	CASSRDKDTQYF
TRBV6-4	TRBJ2-2	NA	NA	TGTGCCAGCAGTGACTCACAAGACACCGGGGAGCTGTTTTTT	CASSDSQDTGELFF
TRBV11-2	TRBJ2-4	TRBD1	few	TGTGCCAGCAGGCCTCCCGGGACAGATGCCAAAAACATTCAGTACTTC	CASRPPGTDAKNIQYF
TRBV27	TRBJ2-7	NA	NA	TGTGCCAGCAGTTTGACCTCCAGGGGCAACAAGGTGGACGAGCAGTACTTC	CASSLTSRGNKVDEQYF
TRBV20-1	TRBJ1-4	TRBD1	NA	TGCAGTGCTAGACCCAATACAGGGGGGGGCGAAAAACTGTTTTTT	CSARPNTGGGEKLFF
TRBV5-5	TRBJ2-1	NA	NA	TGTGCCAGCAGCCCAGCAGGCAGCTCCTACAGTGAGCAGTTCTTC	CASSPAGSSYSEQFF
TRBV27	TRBJ2-1	TRBD1	once	TGTGCCAGCAGTTTAGGTTGGGCAGGGGGTAATGAGCAGTTCTTC	CASSLGWAGGNEQFF